These 18 T cell receptor beta chains were all obtained from the same sample, sequenced in a study of T cell responses to AZD1222 COVID-19 vaccine. Clones were sequenced by immunoSEQ multiplex PCR, and TCRdb holds only the in-frame ones, with some missing. This sample has tens of thousands of clones, with around 85% found just once. This sample comprised peripheral blood, obtained on day 0 of AZD1222 vaccination. These receptors were obtained from an adult in good health.

This clone was seen once. The chain links TRBV4-1 to TRBJ2-7, with D perhaps TRBD1 (5 bases). This CDR3 contains 15 residues. The V and J ends lost 4 bases and 6 bases respectively, with 19 bases between them. The germline CDR1 and CDR2 sequences are MGHRA and YSYEKL. The CDR3 region has the DNA TGCGCCAGCAGCCGCGAAGGGGCCGCAGGGTTCGAGCAGTACTTC. Translation gives CASSREGAAGFEQYF.

The chain links TRBV7-9 to TRBJ1-5; D possibly corresponds to TRBD1 (5 bases). The CDR3 has 13 residues. The V and J ends lost 3 bases and 7 bases respectively, with 10 bases between them. Germline values: CDR1 SEHNR, CDR2 FQNEAQ (reference sequence). The CDR3 is CASSFGGEQPQHF. Here the CDR3 DNA reads TGTGCCAGCAGCTTCGGGGGGGAGCAGCCCCAGCATTTT.

This chain links TRBV28 with TRBJ1-6; 10 bases fit TRBD1. After removal of 7 bases from V and 9 bases from J, the junction contained 6 bases not matched to a gene. Germline assignment: CDR1 MDHEN and CDR2 SYDVKM. This CDR3 is built from 14 residues. In DNA, the CDR3 is TGTGCCAGCACCCTCGACAGGGGGCGTTCACCCCTCCACTTT. It codes for CASTLDRGRSPLHF.

The chain employs TRBV11-3 and TRBJ1-1, with TRBD1 matching 7 bases. Germline V gene sequence: CDR1 SGHNT, CDR2 YENEEA. V gave up 5 bases and J gave up 7 bases; unmatched junction bases: 10. The CDR3 length is 14 residues. In nucleotides, the CDR3 is TGTGCCAGCAGCCCAAGTAGGGGGCTTGGTGAAGCTTTCTTT. Translation gives CASSPSRGLGEAFF.

This clone was found once. One end of the junction does not line up with germline, which may come from a read error. Other DNA sequences in this specimen translate into the identical CDR3. The chain is built from TRBV7-6 and TRBJ2-6; tentative D call: TRBD2 (5 bases). The CDR3 loop spans 16 amino acids. Germline CDR1 reads SGHVS; CDR2 reads FNYEAQ. CDR3 loop: CASSLAARAGANVLTF. The CDR3 DNA reads as TGTGCCAGCAGCCTAGCCGCCCGGGCTGGGGCCAACGTCCTGACTTTC.

The CDR3 loop is CASSLSPNEQFF. The DNA of the CDR3 is TGTGCCAGCAGCTTAAGCCCTAATGAGCAGTTCTTC. The chain uses TRBV11-3 and TRBJ2-1; D ambiguous. The CDR3 extends over 12 amino acids. The V gene's germline CDR1 is SGHNT and CDR2 YENEEA. Trimming shortened V by 2 bases and J by 7 bases, and 6 bases separated the two germline ends.

The genes are TRBV3-1 (or the pseudogene TRBV3-2) and TRBJ2-7; 9 bases fit TRBD2. Germline assignment: CDR1 LGHDT and CDR2 YNNKEL (reference sequence). The CDR3 contains 17 residues. V gave up 1 base and J gave up 2 bases; unmatched junction bases: 9. CDR3 sequence: CASSQAQTSGGAYEQYF. The CDR3 DNA is TGTGCCAGCAGCCAAGCCCAGACTAGCGGAGGTGCCTACGAGCAGTACTTC.

The chain links TRBV4-1 to TRBJ1-1, with D hard to call. The length of the CDR3 is 17 residues. The germline gives CDR1 MGHRA, CDR2 YSYEKL. V lost 1 base and J 0 bases, leaving 15 bases between the germline ends. CDR3 sequence reads: CASSQARLVNMNTEAFF. The CDR3 DNA reads as TGCGCCAGCAGCCAAGCCCGCCTCGTCAATATGAACACTGAAGCTTTCTTT.

The J gene is TRBJ2-6, the V gene TRBV30; 10 bases agree with TRBD1. The CDR3 loop spans 14 amino acids. J gave up 2 bases and V 5 bases, and 0 bases lay outside the gene matches. The germline CDR1 and CDR2 sequences are GTSNPN and SVGIG (reference sequence). The CDR3 spells CAWGQGAGANVLTF. As DNA, the CDR3 is TGTGCCTGGGGACAGGGGGCTGGGGCCAACGTCCTGACTTTC.

This clone was seen a single time. The chain links TRBV11-2 to TRBJ2-2; D gene ambiguous. The CDR3 runs to 11 residues. The V gene lost 0 bases and the J gene lost 7 bases, with 0 bases spanning the gap. Per germline, CDR1 SGHAT and CDR2 FQNNGV. The CDR3 DNA reads TGTGCCAGCAGCTTAGACGGGGAGCTGTTTTTT. Its translation is CASSLDGELFF.

This clone was detected once. This rearrangement joins TRBV7-9 to TRBJ2-6, with 7 positions matching TRBD1. The CDR3 is made up of 18 amino acids. The germline V gene encodes CDR1 SEHNR and CDR2 FQNEAQ (reference sequence). J gave up 0 bases and V 3 bases, and 8 bases lay outside the gene matches. Written as DNA, the CDR3 is TGTGCCAGCAGCTTCCGACCGGGACAGAGCTCTGGGGCCAACGTCCTGACTTTC. Residues: CASSFRPGQSSGANVLTF.

The genes are TRBV5-6 and TRBJ1-5, with D unresolved. Trimming pared 1 base from V and 6 bases from J, leaving 8 bases between. Germline CDR1 is SGHDT and CDR2 is YYEEEE. The CDR3 runs to 13 residues. The CDR3 nucleotides are TGTGCCAGCAGCTTGAGGATCGGTCAGCCCCAGCATTTT. Its protein product is CASSLRIGQPQHF.

V usage is TRBV4-1 and J usage is TRBJ2-5, with D maybe TRBD2 (6 bases). CDR3 length: 15 residues. V was cut by 1 base and J by 4 bases, with 13 bases left in between. Germline loops: CDR1 MGHRA, CDR2 YSYEKL. The CDR3 bases are TGCGCCAGCAGCCAAGTAAGCGGAGGGTTAGAGACCCAGTACTTC. This encodes CASSQVSGGLETQYF.

V is TRBV5-1 and J is TRBJ2-5; D uncertain. The CDR3 covers 13 residues. Per the germline V gene, CDR1 is SGHRS and CDR2 is YFSETQ. V lost 0 bases to trimming and J lost 4 bases, with 7 bases between them. The CDR3: CASSLGIPETQYF. The CDR3, as DNA: TGCGCCAGCAGCTTGGGAATCCCAGAGACCCAGTACTTC.

The genes are TRBV7-9 and TRBJ2-2, with 12 bases matching TRBD2. Germline V CDR1 and CDR2: SEHNR, FQNEAQ (reference sequence). The CDR3 spans 17 residues. J was trimmed by 3 bases and V by 3 bases; bases with no gene match: 5. In DNA, the CDR3 is TGTGCCAGCAGCTTGGCTAGCGGGAGGGGCGACACCGGGGAGCTGTTTTTT. As protein: CASSLASGRGDTGELFF.

J is TRBJ2-1 and V is TRBV5-1, with 10 nucleotides matching TRBD2. V shed 3 bases, J shed 7 bases, and the junction held 7 bases outside the gene matches. The CDR3 consists of 15 residues. CDR1 and CDR2 (germline): SGHRS, YFSETQ. CDR3 sequence (DNA): TGCGCCAGCAGCTGGAGCGGGAGGGCTCGGAATGAGCAGTTCTTC. Translation gives CASSWSGRARNEQFF.

The V call is TRBV5-4, the J call TRBJ2-1; D possibly corresponds to TRBD1 (5 bases). CDR3 length: 14 residues. Germline CDR1 SGHNT, CDR2 YYREEE (reference sequence). V was shortened by 3 bases and J by 8 bases, with 15 bases between the two germline ends. CDR3 sequence (DNA): TGTGCCAGCAGCTCCCCGATAGTAGGGGATGAGCAGTTCTTC. Translated, it gives CASSSPIVGDEQFF.

This sequence joins TRBV28 and TRBJ2-4; TRBD2 agrees at 8 bases. The length of the CDR3 is 16 residues. Germline V lookup: CDR1 MDHEN, CDR2 SYDVKM. The junction had 3 bases not matched to a gene; V was cut back by 1 base and J by 1 base. CDR3 DNA sequence: TGTGCCAGCAGTTTATCGGGAGGGTGGGCCAAAAACATTCAGTACTTC. Translation: CASSLSGGWAKNIQYF.